A single T cell receptor beta chain is shown here with its context. Its target is unknown. The sample belongs to a study of response to subunit inactivated influenza vaccine. CDR3 length equals 14 residues. Germline V CDR1 and CDR2: SNHLY, FYNNEI. The V end was cut by 8 bases, the J end by 0 bases, with 10 bases between. TCRdb reprocessed the RT-PCR reads with MiXCR, giving one entry per CDR3 protein. The sample yields hundreds of thousands of distinct CDR3 sequences, 12% to 15% seen once. Whole-study results and caveats: Only a handful of new T cells, the authors suggested, are recruited with each seasonal influenza vaccination.

This rearrangement joins TRBV2 to TRBJ1-4; D is unclear. The sequence derives from a man aged 50 or older who received an inactivated influenza vaccine. The specimen was PBMCs from blood, collected 14 to 15 days before vaccination. CDR3 protein: CASGDRATNEKLFF. The CDR3 nucleotides read TGTGCCAGCGGAGACCGGGCAACTAATGAAAAACTGTTTTTT. The full variable domain, its missing parts supplied by reference TRBV2 and TRBJ1-4, is EPEVTQTPSHQVTQMGQEVILRCVPISNHLYFYWYRQILGQKVEFLVSFYNNEISEKSEIFDDQFSVERPDGSNFTLKIRSTKLEDSAMYFCASGDRATNEKLFFGSGTQLSVL.